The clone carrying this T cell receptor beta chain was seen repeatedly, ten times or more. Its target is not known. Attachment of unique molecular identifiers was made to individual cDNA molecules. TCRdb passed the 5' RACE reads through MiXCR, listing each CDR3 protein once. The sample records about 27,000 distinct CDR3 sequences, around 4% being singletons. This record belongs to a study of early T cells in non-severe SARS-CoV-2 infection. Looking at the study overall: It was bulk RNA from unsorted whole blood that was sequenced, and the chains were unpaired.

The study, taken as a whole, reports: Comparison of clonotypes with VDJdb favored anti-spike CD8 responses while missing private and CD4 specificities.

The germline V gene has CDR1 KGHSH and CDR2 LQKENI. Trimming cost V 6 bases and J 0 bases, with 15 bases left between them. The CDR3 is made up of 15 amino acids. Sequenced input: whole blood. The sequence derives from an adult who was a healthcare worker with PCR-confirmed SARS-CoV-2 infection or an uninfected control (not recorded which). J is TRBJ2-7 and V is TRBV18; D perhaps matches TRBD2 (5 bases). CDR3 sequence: CASSPRATDSYEQYF. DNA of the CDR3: TGTGCCAGCTCGCCGAGGGCTACAGACTCCTACGAGCAGTACTTC.